This T cell receptor (beta chain) was obtained from a study of T cells in Graves' hyperthyroidism and ophthalmopathy. At the level of the study: Sampling of peripheral blood happened at initial diagnosis, prior to any treatment.

CDR1 is SNHLY and CDR2 is FYNNEI in the germline V gene. With 7 bases removed from V and 3 bases from J, the gap between germline ends came to 16 bases. This CDR3 is 15 amino acids long. Amplification yielded TCR beta CDR3 regions, with RNA transcripts as the source. Carried out on the TCR CDR3, a first-round RT-PCR used the HTBI primer set. TCRdb reprocessed the multiplex PCR reads via MiXCR and lists one record per CDR3 protein. The sample holds about 600,000 distinct CDR3 sequences; 14% are singletons and the top ten take under 15%. Enrolled ophthalmopathy patients presented with a Clinical Activity Score of at least 3, a NOSPECS grade of at least 4, and disease duration under 3 months. Researchers barred patients who had uncontrolled infection, other autoimmune disease, pregnancy or lactation. From approximately 9.1 ml of fresh peripheral blood, PBMCs were isolated. In this sample, this clonotype turned up a few times.

The source is a woman in her forties or fifties with Graves' ophthalmopathy. This chain joins TRBV2 and TRBJ1-5; tentatively, D is TRBD1 (5 bases). Sample: blood. The CDR3 reads CASKSFRVPNQPQHF. CDR3 in DNA: TGTGCCAGCAAATCCTTCAGGGTCCCCAATCAGCCCCAGCATTTT.